This T cell receptor (beta chain) was obtained from a study of cytomegalovirus exposure and HLA in healthy donors. Findings of the study overall: In a later analysis, CMV-associated beta chains were mostly HLA-associated, it appeared. As a later analysis showed, several of the most significant clusters appeared to be linked to common viral pathogens.

The junction had 8 bases not matched to a gene; V was cut back by 9 bases and J by 0 bases. The CDR3 consists of 16 residues. The germline CDR1 and CDR2 sequences are SEHNR and FQNEAQ (reference sequence). With 60 Vbeta and 13 Jbeta primers, the PCR was carried out. Only in-frame clones appear in the TCRdb table, and some are missing; sequencing was by immunoSEQ multiplex PCR. Among some 150,000 clones, more than 75% were seen once, and the ten largest hold about 1.5%. Details on this clone: Its antigen is currently unknown.

The chain combines TRBV7-9 with TRBJ2-2, with 9 bases aligning to TRBD1. Specimen: PBMCs. This clonotype was obtained from a male donor in good health and CMV-seronegative. This chain's CDR3 is CARKPDRGTNTGELFF. The CDR3 DNA reads TGTGCCAGGAAACCGGACAGGGGAACGAACACCGGGGAGCTGTTTTTT.